The 8 T cell receptor beta chains below all came from one sample that was sequenced in a study of high-grade serous ovarian cancer treatment subgroups. The data were produced by immunoSEQ multiplex PCR, yet TCRdb's version contains in-frame clones alone and is incomplete. Of approximately 4,200 clones listed, 78% were seen once; the top ten hold less than 9.5%. The tumor samples were collected prior to definitive surgery or chemotherapy. Material: tumor tissue. Receptors were obtained from a human donor with high-grade serous ovarian cancer.

This sequence joins TRBV5-6 and TRBJ1-3, with D possibly TRBD1 on 6 matching bases. Germline V gene data show CDR1 as SGHDT and CDR2 as YYEEEE. There are 14 residues in the CDR3. The V and J ends lost 3 bases and 4 bases respectively, with 11 bases between them. The CDR3 DNA follows: TGTGCCAGCAGCTACAGGGCGGAGGGAAACACCATATATTTT. Residues: CASSYRAEGNTIYF. The full variable domain, with the rest looked up from reference TRBV5-6 and TRBJ1-3, is DAGVTQSPTHLIKTRGQQVTLRCSPKSGHDTVSWYQQALGQGPQFIFQYYEEEERQRGNFPDRFSGHQFPNYSSELNVNALLLGDSALYLCASSYRAEGNTIYFGEGSWLTVV.

This chain joins TRBV7-9 and TRBJ1-1, with D maybe TRBD1 (5 bases). This CDR3 region has 13 residues. V was trimmed by 3 bases and J by 5 bases, leaving 10 bases between them. In germline, CDR1 is SEHNR, CDR2 FQNEAQ (reference sequence). The CDR3 protein is CASSFSRTTEAFF. As DNA, the CDR3 is TGTGCCAGCAGCTTTTCCAGGACAACTGAAGCTTTCTTT. The full variable domain, rest sourced from reference TRBV7-9 and TRBJ1-1, is DTGVSQNPRHKITKRGQNVTFRCDPISEHNRLYWYRQTLGQGPEFLTYFQNEAQLEKSRLLSDRFSAERPKGSFSTLEIQRTEQGDSAMYLCASSFSRTTEAFFGQGTRLTVV.

This clone showed up just a few times. J is TRBJ1-1 and V is TRBV2; 7 bases align to TRBD1. The CDR3 is made up of 14 amino acids. Germline CDR1 and CDR2: SNHLY and FYNNEI. Trimming took 4 bases from V and 3 from J; bases not matched to a gene: 5. The chain's CDR3 is CASSGQGRDTEAFF. The CDR3 coding sequence is TGTGCCAGCAGTGGACAGGGCAGGGACACTGAAGCTTTCTTT.

This clone has more than one count but fewer than ten. The gene calls are TRBV30 and TRBJ2-3; 8 bases agree with TRBD2. Germline lookup yields CDR1 GTSNPN and CDR2 SVGIG (reference sequence). Trimming removed 5 bases from V and 4 bases from J; junction bases left unmatched: 8. The CDR3 totals 14 residues. CDR3 bases: TGTGCCTGGCAACTAGCGGCGGATCCAGATACGCAGTATTTT. It specifies CAWQLAADPDTQYF.

V is TRBV11-2 and J is TRBJ2-7; D perhaps matches TRBD1 (5 bases). The CDR3 length is 12 residues. Germline V lookup: CDR1 SGHAT, CDR2 FQNNGV. The V and J ends lost 1 base and 4 bases respectively, with 5 bases between them. For the CDR3, the DNA is TGTGCCAGCAGCTTAGCAGGGTACGAGCAGTACTTC. Its protein product is CASSLAGYEQYF.

The J gene is TRBJ2-1, the V gene TRBV27; 10 bases are shared with TRBD2. CDR1 is MNHEY, CDR2 SMNVEV, per germline (reference sequence). The CDR3 has 16 residues. The J segment lost 7 bases and the V segment lost 3 bases, leaving 9 bases of the junction unmatched. CDR3 in amino acids: CASSFMGLARQNEQFF. Here the CDR3 DNA reads TGTGCCAGCAGTTTCATGGGACTAGCGAGACAGAATGAGCAGTTCTTC.

The V and J genes are TRBV6-6 and TRBJ2-5; 7 positions agree with TRBD2. With 5 bases clipped from V and 5 bases from J, the junction kept 5 bases outside the gene matches. CDR3 length equals 13 residues. Germline V gene sequence: CDR1 MNHNY, CDR2 SVGAGI (reference sequence). The chain's CDR3 is CASSNWGGETQYF. The CDR3 DNA sequence: TGTGCCAGCAGTAACTGGGGGGGGGAGACCCAGTACTTC.

The chain joins TRBV28 to TRBJ2-1, with 8 bases matching TRBD2. This CDR3 region has 15 residues. V lost 10 bases to trimming and J lost 5 bases; unmatched junction nucleotides: 13. Germline V CDR1 and CDR2: MDHEN, SYDVKM. In nucleotides, the CDR3 is TGTGCCACGCGGGGAGCGCGGGGGGCGAACAATGAGCAGTTCTTC. As protein: CATRGARGANNEQFF.